This TCR beta chain was recovered during a study of blood T cells in healthy people across ages. Whole-study findings and limits: With age, beta diversity per million T cells declined roughly linearly, significantly by 40. Across samples, TCR beta diversity tracked strongly with naive T cell percentage.

With respect to this clonotype: Its antigen remains unidentified.

A second PCR, run for roughly 7 to 11 cycles, used a sample-barcoded 5' primer plus a J-beta primer mix. The template-switch adaptor, which had 12 random nucleotides, put a tag on each cDNA molecule. TCRdb processed the 5' RACE reads anew with MiXCR; each CDR3 protein has one entry. The sample holds about 1.8 million distinct CDR3 sequences, around 48% seen once. The CDR3 has 13 amino acids. In germline, CDR1 is KGHDR, CDR2 SFDVKD. V was pared by 4 bases and J by 0 bases, with 5 bases between. This chain links TRBV24-1 with TRBJ2-5; no reliable D call. Sequenced sample: blood. This receptor was taken from a middle-aged woman in good health. CDR3 residues: CATSEPNQETQYF. The CDR3, as DNA: TGTGCCACCAGTGAACCAAACCAAGAGACCCAGTACTTC.